The present T cell receptor beta chain was sequenced within a study of T cells in Graves' hyperthyroidism and ophthalmopathy. From under 12 ml of fresh peripheral blood, PBMCs were isolated. As to this clonotype: Antigen unknown. A much larger clone lies one base from this, so it may be a read error.

RNA transcripts gave rise to amplified TCR beta CDR3 regions. The HTBI primer set was used in a first-round RT-PCR of the TCR CDR3. TCRdb independently ran MiXCR on the multiplex PCR reads; one entry per CDR3 protein. This repertoire shows about 690,000 distinct CDR3 sequences, 17% found once; its top ten account for about a sixth. Findings and caveats of the study: Among clonotypes expanded in thyroid above 0.001, most were also found in blood.

This CDR3 spans 14 amino acids. Looked up from germline, CDR1 is MRHNA and CDR2 is SNTAGT. The rearrangement uses TRBV6-4 and TRBJ2-1, with a tentative D call TRBD2 (5 bases). This clonotype was obtained from a man aged 45-65 years with Graves' hyperthyroidism. The sequenced material came from blood. The CDR3 here is CVSPRSGLYNEQFF. CDR3 coding DNA: TGTGTCTCCCCGAGGAGCGGCCTATACAATGAGCAGTTCTTC.